This TCR beta chain was documented in a study of radiotherapy plus CTLA-4 blockade in lung cancer. General observations from the study: In blood, after radiotherapy plus ipilimumab, tumor-derived TCR clones expanded. The best predictor of response was reported to be early blood T cell clone dynamics, with interferon-beta.

Those with chemo-refractory metastatic non-small-cell lung cancer were treated with focal radiation combined with CTLA-4 blockade using ipilimumab. On this clone itself: The antigen is unknown.

Produced via immunoSEQ multiplex PCR; TCRdb's table is partial and in-frame only. The table includes tens of thousands of clones, roughly three quarters detected once. Material: peripheral blood, obtained from a patient treated with radiotherapy plus ipilimumab. The source of this sequence is a human donor with non-small cell lung cancer whose response to radiotherapy plus ipilimumab could not be evaluated. Some clones in this sample may be carry-over from other donors' samples.

CDR3 nucleotide sequence: TGTGCCAGCAGCTTAGTCCAGGTCTATGGCTACACCTTC. Protein product: CASSLVQVYGYTF. The J gene is TRBJ1-2, the V gene TRBV11-2; D ambiguous. Germline V gene sequence: CDR1 SGHAT, CDR2 FQNNGV. This CDR3 region has 13 residues. V lost 1 base, J lost 4 bases, and 7 bases lay in between.